The next 12 T cell receptor beta chains were all read from a single sample in a study of T cell responses to AZD1222 COVID-19 vaccine. Libraries were prepared by immunoSEQ multiplex PCR; TCRdb keeps only in-frame clonotypes and omits some of them. The data contain roughly 100,000 clones, about 90% of them singletons. The material was peripheral blood, obtained 28 days after the second AZD1222 dose. The receptor set was obtained from an adult who received the AZD1222 COVID-19 vaccine.

A single count supports this clone. The V gene is TRBV3-1 (or the pseudogene TRBV3-2), the J gene TRBJ2-1; D unclear. V was cut by 0 bases and J by 3 bases, with 6 bases left in between. Germline CDR1 LGHDT, CDR2 YNNKEL (reference sequence). The CDR3 extends over 14 amino acids. CDR3 region: CASSQDPSYNEQFF. CDR3 DNA: TGTGCCAGCAGCCAAGATCCCAGCTACAATGAGCAGTTCTTC.

The chain joins TRBV10-1 to TRBJ2-7, with 8 nucleotides matching TRBD2. Germline loops: CDR1 WNHNN, CDR2 SYGVQD (reference sequence). V lost 3 bases to trimming and J lost 3 bases; unmatched junction nucleotides: 7. The CDR3 is made up of 15 amino acids. The CDR3 here is CASSEGSGIVYEQYF. The CDR3 nucleotides read TGCGCCAGCAGTGAAGGTAGCGGGATTGTCTACGAGCAGTACTTC.

This clone turned up a few times. V and J are TRBV27 and TRBJ2-7; 7 bases are shared with TRBD1. The CDR3 totals 16 residues. J gave up 3 bases and V 0 bases, and 8 bases lay outside the gene matches. The germline CDR1 and CDR2 sequences are MNHEY and SMNVEV (reference sequence). The CDR3 sequence: CASSLSRGLSLYEQYF. CDR3 nucleotide sequence: TGTGCCAGCAGTTTATCGAGGGGGCTCAGTCTCTACGAGCAGTACTTC.

The chain links TRBV27 to TRBJ2-7; D gene ambiguous. Germline lookup yields CDR1 MNHEY and CDR2 SMNVEV (reference sequence). V dropped 5 bases and J dropped 7 bases, with 15 bases sitting between them. The CDR3 is 13 residues long. The CDR3 loop is CASSRSTGREQYF. For the CDR3, the DNA is TGTGCCAGCAGTCGATCCACCGGGCGGGAGCAGTACTTC.

In its sample, this clone was seen once. V and J are TRBV30 and TRBJ1-1, with no clear D. This CDR3 is 13 amino acids long. CDR1 GTSNPN and CDR2 SVGIG come from the germline V gene (reference sequence). Between the trimmed V and J ends, which lost 4 bases and 4 bases, there was a span of 13 bases. The CDR3 spells CAWTTRRGTEAFF. The CDR3 DNA sequence: TGTGCCTGGACGACACGGCGGGGCACTGAAGCTTTCTTT.

V and J are TRBV7-6 and TRBJ2-7, with 9 bases aligning to TRBD1. V dropped 4 bases and J dropped 6; count of bases not matched to a gene: 7. Germline loops: CDR1 SGHVS, CDR2 FNYEAQ. The CDR3 loop spans 14 amino acids. The CDR3 nucleotides read TGTGCCAGCAGCTCCGGACAGGGGACCCCCGAGCAGTACTTC. Its translation: CASSSGQGTPEQYF.

The chain is built from TRBV19 and TRBJ2-3; D may correspond to TRBD1 or TRBD2 (5 bases each). The CDR3 loop spans 13 amino acids. The V and J ends lost 8 bases and 3 bases respectively, with 12 bases between them. Germline assignment: CDR1 LNHDA and CDR2 SQIVND (reference sequence). In nucleotides, the CDR3 is TGTGCCAGTTATGAGAGGGGTACAGATACGCAGTATTTT. It codes for CASYERGTDTQYF.

The chain carries TRBV1 and TRBJ2-7; the table assigns TRBD1, which was not confirmed against the DNA. TRBV1 is an annotated pseudogene. The CDR3 loop spans 15 amino acids. DNA for the CDR3: TGCACCAGTCTACTGCCGGGACAGAGTCCTACCGAGCAGTACTTC. Translation: CTSLLPGQSPTEQYF.

The V and J genes are TRBV29-1 and TRBJ2-3; 14 bases fit TRBD2. The V and J ends lost 4 bases and 5 bases, in that order; junction bases with no gene match: 5. The CDR3 loop spans 15 amino acids. In germline, CDR1 is SQVTM, CDR2 ANQGSEA. The CDR3 DNA reads TGCAGCGTTGCCGGGACTAGCGGGAGAGGAGATACGCAGTATTTT. Translating it yields CSVAGTSGRGDTQYF.

As DNA, the CDR3 is TGTGCCAGCAGGGAAAACAATGAGCAGTTCTTC. Amino acids: CASRENNEQFF. This sequence joins TRBV28 and TRBJ2-1, with D uncertain. Trimming left V 6 bases short and J 5 bases short, with 5 bases between. The germline CDR1 and CDR2 sequences are MDHEN and SYDVKM. The CDR3 contains 11 residues. The entire variable domain, with the rest obtained from reference TRBV28 and TRBJ2-1, is as follows: DVKVTQSSRYLVKRTGEKVFLECVQDMDHENMFWYRQDPGLGLRLIYFSYDVKMKEKGDIPEGYSVSREKKERFSLILESASTNQTSMYLCASRENNEQFFGPGTRLTVL.

V usage is TRBV21-1 and J usage is TRBJ1-2; the table's D call of TRBD1 was not tested on the DNA. TRBV21-1 is labeled a pseudogene. The CDR3 extends over 15 amino acids. The CDR3 is CASSRPGQDCYGYTF. The CDR3 DNA reads TGTGCCAGCAGCAGACCGGGACAAGATTGCTATGGCTACACCTTC.

The CDR3 coding sequence is TGTGCCAGCACCCTTGGGGATGCGGGTGCTCCGGTGCTGTTTTTT. Its protein product is CASTLGDAGAPVLFF. V gene TRBV28 combines with J gene TRBJ1-4; D remains unclear. The V gene's germline CDR1 is MDHEN and CDR2 SYDVKM. V gave up 7 bases and J gave up 14 bases, with 26 bases separating them. CDR3 size: 15 residues.